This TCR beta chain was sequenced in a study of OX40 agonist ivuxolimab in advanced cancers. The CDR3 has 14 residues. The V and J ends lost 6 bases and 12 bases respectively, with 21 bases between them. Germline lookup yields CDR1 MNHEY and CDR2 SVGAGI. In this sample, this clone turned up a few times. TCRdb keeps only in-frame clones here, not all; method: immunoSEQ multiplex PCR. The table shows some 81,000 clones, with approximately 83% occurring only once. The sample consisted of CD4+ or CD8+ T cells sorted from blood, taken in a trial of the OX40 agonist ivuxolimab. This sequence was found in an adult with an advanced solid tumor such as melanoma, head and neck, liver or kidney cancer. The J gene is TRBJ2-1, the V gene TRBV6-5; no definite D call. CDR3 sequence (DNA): TGTGCCAGCAGAAACCCCTCAGGAGCCGGTGGGCAGTTCTTC. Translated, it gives CASRNPSGAGGQFF.